The next 14 T cell receptor beta chains were all read from a single sample in a study of spatial heterogeneity in lung cancer. Time point given: sample taken at primary tumor resection. Whole RNA, isolated from tumor, nontumor lung or frozen PBMC, was sequenced without prior sorting. MiXCR was run by TCRdb on the 5' RACE reads, yielding one entry per CDR3 protein. This repertoire shows 15,000 to 20,000 distinct CDR3 sequences, about 21% found once; its top ten account for approximately 18%. This specimen consisted of PBMCs, obtained at surgery. These TCRs come from a female donor with early-stage non-small cell lung cancer.

This clonotype occurred many times. This rearrangement joins TRBV20-1 to TRBJ2-3; D gene uncertain. There are 13 residues in the CDR3. Deletions cut 7 bases from V and 2 bases from J, with 13 bases between. Looked up from germline, CDR1 is DFQATT and CDR2 is SNEGSKA (reference sequence). The CDR3 coding sequence is TGCAGTGGTCTCAGCGCCCTCACAGATACGCAGTATTTT. Protein product: CSGLSALTDTQYF.

This clonotype was observed many times. CDR3 in DNA: TGCGCCAGCAGCCGACTAGAAGGGAATGAAAAACTGTTTTTT. Translating gives CASSRLEGNEKLFF. The chain combines TRBV4-3 with TRBJ1-4, with D unresolved. CDR1 is LGHNA, CDR2 YSLEER, per germline. V lost 4 bases and J 5 bases, leaving 11 bases between the germline ends. CDR3 length: 14 amino acids.

The rearrangement joins TRBV7-6 to TRBJ2-3; 9 bases align to TRBD2. The germline CDR1 and CDR2 sequences are SGHVS and FNYEAQ. V dropped 4 bases and J dropped 4; count of bases not matched to a gene: 9. CDR3 length: 16 residues. In DNA form, the CDR3 reads TGTGCCAGCAGCTCTGGGTTGGTAGCGGGAGCAGATACGCAGTATTTT. It yields the protein CASSSGLVAGADTQYF.

This clonotype is medium-sized by share. This chain uses TRBV4-3 with TRBJ2-1; the D is unclear. The CDR3 covers 13 residues. Trimming pared 1 base from V and 5 bases from J, leaving 6 bases between. From germline, CDR1 is LGHNA and CDR2 YSLEER. The CDR3 DNA reads TGCGCCAGCAGCCAAGGGCAGCACAATGAGCAGTTCTTC. Translated: CASSQGQHNEQFF.

By proportion, this clonotype is medium-sized. This chain links TRBV29-1 with TRBJ2-2; TRBD1 or TRBD2 may be the D gene (6 bases each). The CDR3 runs 16 residues. Trimming left V 3 bases short and J 4 bases short, with 18 bases between. The V gene's germline CDR1 is SQVTM and CDR2 ANQGSEA. The CDR3 here is CSVERRAGAGTGELFF. Here the CDR3 DNA reads TGCAGCGTTGAGAGGAGGGCAGGGGCAGGCACCGGGGAGCTGTTTTTT.

This clonotype rates as medium-sized. The chain employs TRBV21-1 and TRBJ2-5; the DNA was not used to check the table's D call, TRBD1. TRBV21-1 is listed as a pseudogene. The CDR3 sequence is 18 residues long. In DNA form, the CDR3 reads TGTGCCAGCAGCAAAGCGGGGAAGGACAGGGGCACCCCAGAGACCCAGTACTTC. Its protein product is CASSKAGKDRGTPETQYF.

This clonotype was recorded many times. The CDR3 DNA reads TGTGCCAGCAGTTCTTGGTCGGTAGTGAACACTGAAGCTTTCTTT. It yields the protein CASSSWSVVNTEAFF. The chain carries TRBV28 and TRBJ1-1, with D hard to call. The CDR3 spans 15 residues. V lost 4 bases, J lost 0 bases, and 12 bases lay in between. Germline V lookup: CDR1 MDHEN, CDR2 SYDVKM.

J is TRBJ1-4 and V is TRBV15; D is unresolved. Germline V lookup: CDR1 LNHNV, CDR2 YYDKDF (reference sequence). CDR3 size: 14 residues. The V and J ends lost 0 bases and 3 bases respectively, with 5 bases between them. CDR3 in amino acids: CATSRDLANEKLFF. Here the CDR3 DNA reads TGTGCCACCAGCAGAGATCTAGCTAATGAAAAACTGTTTTTT.

V and J are TRBV2 and TRBJ2-4; the match to TRBD1 covers 7 bases. V gave up 9 bases and J gave up 5 bases; unmatched junction bases: 4. The germline V gene has CDR1 SNHLY and CDR2 FYNNEI. This CDR3 has 12 residues. The CDR3 here is CASRDRQNIQYF. The CDR3, as DNA: TGTGCCAGTCGGGACAGACAAAACATTCAGTACTTC.

By frequency in the sample, this clonotype is medium-sized. The chain uses TRBV9 and TRBJ2-7; 7 nucleotides align to TRBD1. This CDR3 region has 13 residues. The germline V gene encodes CDR1 SGDLS and CDR2 YYNGEE. J lost 2 bases, V lost 4 bases, and 3 bases had no gene match. CDR3: CASSPQGAYEQYF. The CDR3, as DNA: TGTGCCAGCAGCCCGCAGGGGGCCTACGAGCAGTACTTC.

In its sample, this clonotype was seen many times. At one end, the junction sequence differs from germline, possibly due to a read error. The chain is built from TRBV7-7 and TRBJ2-1, with 8 bases matching TRBD2. The CDR3 loop spans 17 amino acids. Germline CDR1 SSHAT, CDR2 FNYEAQ (reference sequence). CDR3 sequence reads: CASSLGFSGSGYNEQFF. Here the CDR3 DNA reads TGTGCTAGCAGCTTAGGTTTCAGCGGGAGTGGGTACAATGAGCAGTTCTTC.

The genes are TRBV6-6 and TRBJ1-3; no clear D. V was shortened by 0 bases and J by 1 base, with 13 bases between the two germline ends. Germline loops: CDR1 MNHNY, CDR2 SVGAGI (reference sequence). This CDR3 comprises 17 residues. The CDR3 reads CASSYSTGPESGNTIYF. The CDR3 nucleotides are TGTGCCAGCAGTTACTCGACCGGGCCGGAGTCTGGAAACACCATATATTTT.

In its sample, this clonotype was seen many times. The rearrangement links TRBV5-4 to TRBJ2-7; tentatively, D is TRBD2 (5 bases). The V gene's germline CDR1 is SGHNT and CDR2 YYREEE (reference sequence). V was clipped by 2 bases and J by 0 bases, with 6 bases between them. The CDR3 contains 13 residues. CDR3 region: CASSFGSSYEQYF. The CDR3 nucleotides are TGTGCCAGCAGCTTTGGGAGCTCCTACGAGCAGTACTTC. Using reference TRBV5-4 and TRBJ2-7 for the parts outside the CDR3, the full variable domain is ETGVTQSPTHLIKTRGQQVTLRCSSQSGHNTVSWYQQALGQGPQFIFQYYREEENGRGNFPPRFSGLQFPNYSSELNVNALELDDSALYLCASSFGSSYEQYFGPGTRLTVT.

This clonotype appeared many times. J is TRBJ1-1 and V is TRBV20-1; no clear D gene. The CDR3 is 12 residues long. The germline V gene encodes CDR1 DFQATT and CDR2 SNEGSKA (reference sequence). Between the trimmed V and J ends, which lost 6 bases and 3 bases, there was a span of 11 bases. CDR3: CSAGPGDTEAFF. CDR3 nucleotide sequence: TGCAGTGCCGGACCTGGGGACACTGAAGCTTTCTTT.